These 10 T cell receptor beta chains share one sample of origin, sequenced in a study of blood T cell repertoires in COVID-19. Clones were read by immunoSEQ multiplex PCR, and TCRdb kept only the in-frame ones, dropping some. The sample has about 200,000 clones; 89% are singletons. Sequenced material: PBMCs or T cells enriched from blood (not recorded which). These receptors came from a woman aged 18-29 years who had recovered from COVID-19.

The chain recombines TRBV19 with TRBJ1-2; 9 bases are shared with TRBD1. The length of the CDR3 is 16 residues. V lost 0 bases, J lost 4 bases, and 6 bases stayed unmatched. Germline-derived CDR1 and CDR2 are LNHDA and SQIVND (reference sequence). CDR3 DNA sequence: TGTGCCAGTAGTATAGATTCTTGGACAGGGGCCTATGGCTACACCTTC. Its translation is CASSIDSWTGAYGYTF.

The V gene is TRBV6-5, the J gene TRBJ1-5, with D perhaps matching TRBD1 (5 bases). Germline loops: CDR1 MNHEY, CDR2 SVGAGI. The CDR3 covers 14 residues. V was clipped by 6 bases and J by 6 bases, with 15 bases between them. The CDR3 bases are TGTGCCAGCAGATTAAAACAGGTATCTCAGCCCCAGCATTTT. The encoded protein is CASRLKQVSQPQHF.

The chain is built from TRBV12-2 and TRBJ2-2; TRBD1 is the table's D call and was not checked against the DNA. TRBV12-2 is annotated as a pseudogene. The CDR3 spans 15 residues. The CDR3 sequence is CASRWDRKNTGELFF. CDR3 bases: TGTGCAAGTCGCTGGGACAGGAAAAACACCGGGGAGCTGTTTTTT.

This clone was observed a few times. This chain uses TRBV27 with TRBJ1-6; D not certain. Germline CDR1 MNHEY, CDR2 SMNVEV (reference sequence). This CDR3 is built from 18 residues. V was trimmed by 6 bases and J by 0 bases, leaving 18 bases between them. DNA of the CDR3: TGTGCCAGCAGCCGATCCCAGACCGGGAGCTCCTATAATTCACCCCTCCACTTT. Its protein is CASSRSQTGSSYNSPLHF.

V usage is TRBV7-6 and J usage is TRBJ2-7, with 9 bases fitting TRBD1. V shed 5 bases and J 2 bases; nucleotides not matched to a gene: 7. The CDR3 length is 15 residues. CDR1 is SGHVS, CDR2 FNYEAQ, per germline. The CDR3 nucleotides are TGTGCCAGCAGCGTGGGACAGGGCCGCACCTACGAGCAGTACTTC. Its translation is CASSVGQGRTYEQYF.

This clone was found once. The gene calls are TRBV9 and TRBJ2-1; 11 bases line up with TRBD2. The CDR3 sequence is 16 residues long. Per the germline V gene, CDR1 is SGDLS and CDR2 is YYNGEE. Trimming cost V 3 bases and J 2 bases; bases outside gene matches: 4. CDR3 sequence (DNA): TGTGCCAGCAGCGGAACTAGCGGGGGAACCTACAATGAGCAGTTCTTC. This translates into CASSGTSGGTYNEQFF.

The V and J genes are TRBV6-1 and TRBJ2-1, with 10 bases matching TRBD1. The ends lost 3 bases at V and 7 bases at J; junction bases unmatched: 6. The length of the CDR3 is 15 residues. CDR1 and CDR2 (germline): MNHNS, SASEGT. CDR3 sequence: CASSEAGTGDNEQFF. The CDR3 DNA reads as TGTGCCAGCAGTGAGGCCGGGACAGGGGATAATGAGCAGTTCTTC.

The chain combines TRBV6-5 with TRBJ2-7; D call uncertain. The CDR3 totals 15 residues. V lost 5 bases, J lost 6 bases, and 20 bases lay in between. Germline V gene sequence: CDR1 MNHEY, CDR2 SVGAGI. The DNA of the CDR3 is TGTGCCAGCAGTCCCGCCTTGGGCACATTTATCGAGCAGTACTTC. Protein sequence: CASSPALGTFIEQYF.

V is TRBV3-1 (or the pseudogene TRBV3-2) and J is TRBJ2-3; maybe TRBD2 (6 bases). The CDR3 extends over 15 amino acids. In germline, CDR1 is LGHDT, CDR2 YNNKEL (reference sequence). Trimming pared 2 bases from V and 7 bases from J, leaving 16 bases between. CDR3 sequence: CASSQSGGLLNTQYF. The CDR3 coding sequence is TGTGCCAGCAGCCAAAGCGGAGGACTACTAAATACGCAGTATTTT.

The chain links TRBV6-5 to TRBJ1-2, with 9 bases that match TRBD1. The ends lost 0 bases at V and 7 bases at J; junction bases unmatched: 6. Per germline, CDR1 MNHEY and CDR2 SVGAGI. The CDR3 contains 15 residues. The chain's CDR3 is CASSYSSGQGSGYTF. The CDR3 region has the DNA TGTGCCAGCAGTTACTCCTCGGGACAGGGTAGTGGCTACACCTTC.